Included here is one T cell receptor beta chain sequence, with context. The CDR3 runs 16 residues. Original data processing: Reference gene primer amplification in the assay estimated nucleated cell counts. Repertoires were generated with immunoSEQ multiplex PCR, while TCRdb's copy carries only in-frame clones and drops some. V and J calls and clone size are copied from that table; D and trimming were computed from the DNA. The table records fewer than 85,000 clones, around 74% of them present only once. This sample stems from a study of blood T cell repertoires in COVID-19. Study details: T cells, B-cell-depleted T cells, or PBMCs supplied cDNA or gDNA.

The sequence was collected from a human donor with acute or convalescent COVID-19. The donor label of this sample is uncertain. Material for sequencing was peripheral blood. This chain connects TRBV12-2 to TRBJ1-6; the table gives TRBD1 as D, unverified against the DNA. TRBV12-2 is labeled a pseudogene. The CDR3 reads CASRPSGSSYNSPLHF. CDR3 DNA: TGTGCAAGTCGCCCCTCAGGCAGCTCCTATAATTCACCCCTCCACTTT.